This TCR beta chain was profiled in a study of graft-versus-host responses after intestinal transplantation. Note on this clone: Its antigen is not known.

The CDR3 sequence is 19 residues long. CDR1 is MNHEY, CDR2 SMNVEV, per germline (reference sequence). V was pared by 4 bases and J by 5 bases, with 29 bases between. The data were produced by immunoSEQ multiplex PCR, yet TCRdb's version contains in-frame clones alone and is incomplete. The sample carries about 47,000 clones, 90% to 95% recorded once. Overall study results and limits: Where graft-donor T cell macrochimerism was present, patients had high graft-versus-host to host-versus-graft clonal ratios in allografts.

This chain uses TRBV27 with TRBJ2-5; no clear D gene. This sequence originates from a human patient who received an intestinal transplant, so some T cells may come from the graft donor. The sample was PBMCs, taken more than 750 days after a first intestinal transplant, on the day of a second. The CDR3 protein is CASSYTPPHYSALGETQYF. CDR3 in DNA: TGTGCCAGCAGTTATACCCCCCCCCACTACTCCGCTCTTGGGGAGACCCAGTACTTC.